The T cell receptor (beta chain) under discussion was sequenced for a study of blood T cell repertoires in COVID-19. Overall study context: From T cells, B-cell-depleted T cells, or PBMCs came the material, which was cDNA or gDNA.

How the authors handled the data: Reference gene primers were amplified, and this amplification served to estimate nucleated cell counts. Assay: immunoSEQ multiplex PCR; the TCRdb copy retains only in-frame clones and omits some. That table gives V, J and clone size, and the DNA gave D and trimming. The table lists about 61,000 clones, more than 70% of them singletons. Trimming pared 4 bases from V and 0 bases from J, leaving 10 bases between. The CDR3 runs to 15 residues. Germline V gene sequence: CDR1 SGHRS, CDR2 YFSETQ. The chain employs TRBV5-1 and TRBJ1-4; D not resolved. The sequenced material came from peripheral blood. The clonotype originates from a man in his fifties or sixties with acute or convalescent COVID-19. The CDR3 coding sequence is TGCGCCAGCAGCCCGGGATCAGCAACTAATGAAAAACTGTTTTTT. This sequence encodes CASSPGSATNEKLFF.